Below, 32 T cell receptor beta chains from the same sample are listed, as sequenced in a study of T-cell reconstitution after alpha-beta-depleted transplantation in children. Unique molecular identifiers were incorporated when the TCRbeta library was constructed. TCRdb recomputed calls from the PCR reads with MiXCR, one row per CDR3 protein. The data hold 350,000 to 450,000 distinct CDR3 sequences, with roughly 22% observed a single time. The source material was PBMCs from the stem cell graft donor, sampled from the stem cell graft. The receptors originated from a human donor who donated a stem cell graft to a child with acute myeloid leukemia.

The CDR3 reads CSVARDLISYNEQFF. The CDR3 DNA reads as TGCAGCGTTGCCCGGGACTTAATCTCCTACAATGAGCAGTTCTTC. This chain uses TRBV20-1 with TRBJ2-1, with D possibly being TRBD2 (6 bases). Germline CDR1 is DFQATT and CDR2 is SNEGSKA (reference sequence). CDR3 length: 15 amino acids.

This chain uses TRBV5-1 with TRBJ2-2, with D hard to call. Germline CDR1 SGHRS, CDR2 YFSETQ. Trimming removed 2 bases at V and 5 bases at J, with 13 bases between. The CDR3 runs to 15 residues. The CDR3 DNA sequence: TGCGCCAGCAGCTTCGGTCCCATGGGTACCGGGGAGCTGTTTTTT. This translates into CASSFGPMGTGELFF.

This clonotype occurred a few times. The chain carries TRBV29-1 and TRBJ1-1; the D gene is possibly TRBD1 (5 bases). Trimming removed 2 bases at V and 1 base at J, with 8 bases between. There are 13 residues in the CDR3. Germline CDR1 is SQVTM and CDR2 is ANQGSEA. As DNA, the CDR3 is TGCAGCGTTGAATGGGGGGGGAACACTGAAGCTTTCTTT. As protein: CSVEWGGNTEAFF. Based on the CDR3 plus reference TRBV29-1 and TRBJ1-1, the full variable domain is SAVISQKPSRDICQRGTSLTIQCQVDSQVTMMFWYRQQPGQSLTLIATANQGSEATYESGFVIDKFPISRPNLTFSTLTVSNMSPEDSSIYLCSVEWGGNTEAFFGQGTRLTVV.

This clonotype was counted only a few times. J is TRBJ2-7 and V is TRBV7-6, with D tentatively TRBD2 (5 bases). The CDR3 loop spans 16 amino acids. The V end lost 2 bases, the J end lost 4 bases, and 18 bases lay between the germline ends. Germline-derived CDR1 and CDR2 are SGHVS and FNYEAQ. The CDR3 DNA follows: TGTGCCAGCAGCTTATCCTCCACGAGGGCCGGGTACGAGCAGTACTTC. This translates into CASSLSSTRAGYEQYF.

The V and J genes are TRBV7-9 and TRBJ2-1; TRBD2 agrees at 9 bases. The CDR3 runs 15 residues. Trimming cost V 3 bases and J 6 bases; bases outside gene matches: 6. From germline, CDR1 is SEHNR and CDR2 FQNEAQ (reference sequence). Here the CDR3 DNA reads TGTGCCAGCAGCTTTCGACTAGCGGCCGGCAATGAGCAGTTCTTC. Translated: CASSFRLAAGNEQFF.

This clonotype has a handful of counts. The gene calls are TRBV28 and TRBJ2-7; D is uncertain. The CDR3 contains 12 residues. In germline, CDR1 is MDHEN, CDR2 SYDVKM. V lost 8 bases and J lost 4, with 12 bases in between. The CDR3 DNA is TGTGCCAGCGGAAAGGAGCGATACGAGCAGTACTTC. Protein sequence: CASGKERYEQYF.

The chain is built from TRBV10-3 and TRBJ2-7; no definite D call. Trimming pared 2 bases from V and 6 bases from J, leaving 14 bases between. In germline, CDR1 is ENHRY, CDR2 SYGVKD. This CDR3 is 14 amino acids long. CDR3 sequence (DNA): TGTGCCATCAGTGAGCCACAAGTGACCCTCGAGCAGTACTTC. Amino acid sequence: CAISEPQVTLEQYF.

The chain is built from TRBV5-1 and TRBJ2-5, with D unclear. Germline V gene lookup returns CDR1 SGHRS and CDR2 YFSETQ. The CDR3 contains 14 residues. Trimming left V 0 bases short and J 4 bases short, with 10 bases between. The CDR3 coding sequence is TGCGCCAGCAGCTTGGGAGCTACCAGAGAGACCCAGTACTTC. Encoded protein: CASSLGATRETQYF.

This clonotype was counted ten times or more. The chain couples TRBV20-1 to TRBJ2-7, with TRBD2 matching 10 bases. V lost 6 bases and J lost 4; bases outside the gene matches: 15. CDR1 DFQATT and CDR2 SNEGSKA come from the germline V gene (reference sequence). The CDR3 is 16 residues long. This CDR3 is CSASAPGLANRYEQYF. CDR3 coding DNA: TGCAGTGCCTCGGCGCCGGGACTAGCGAACCGGTACGAGCAGTACTTC.

This chain uses TRBV2 with TRBJ1-4; D gene ambiguous. Germline lookup yields CDR1 SNHLY and CDR2 FYNNEI. The CDR3 has 13 residues. The V end lost 1 base, the J end lost 8 bases, and 8 bases lay between the germline ends. CDR3: CASSEGPREKLFF. The CDR3 DNA is TGTGCCAGCAGTGAAGGGCCAAGAGAAAAACTGTTTTTT.

This clonotype showed up many times. J is TRBJ2-7 and V is TRBV20-1, with D maybe TRBD2 (6 bases). CDR1 and CDR2 (germline): DFQATT, SNEGSKA (reference sequence). V was trimmed by 1 base and J by 0 bases, leaving 16 bases between them. This CDR3 contains 16 residues. The CDR3 sequence is CSARVPESGDSYEQYF. Here the CDR3 DNA reads TGCAGTGCTAGAGTCCCCGAATCGGGGGACTCCTACGAGCAGTACTTC.

The chain has TRBV4-3 and TRBJ2-5, with 12 positions matching TRBD2. The J segment lost 4 bases and the V segment lost 3 bases, leaving 9 bases of the junction unmatched. This CDR3 has 17 residues. Germline V CDR1 and CDR2: LGHNA, YSLEER. This CDR3 is CASSHSRPGLAGETQYF. For the CDR3, the DNA is TGCGCCAGCAGCCATTCCCGACCGGGACTAGCGGGAGAGACCCAGTACTTC.

This chain links TRBV24-1 with TRBJ2-3; D perhaps matches TRBD2 (5 bases). V lost 0 bases to trimming and J lost 5 bases, with 11 bases between them. There are 15 residues in the CDR3. Germline CDR1 and CDR2: KGHDR and SFDVKD. For the CDR3, the DNA is TGTGCCACCAGTGATTTGACTAGTCGGGGAGATACGCAGTATTTT. This gives the protein CATSDLTSRGDTQYF.

The V gene is TRBV9, the J gene TRBJ2-2; D is uncertain. Deletions cut 3 bases from V and 4 bases from J, with 19 bases between. The CDR3 is 17 residues long. Germline lookup yields CDR1 SGDLS and CDR2 YYNGEE. The CDR3 region is CASSGELLGWGTGELFF. CDR3 sequence (DNA): TGTGCCAGCAGCGGTGAATTACTGGGTTGGGGCACCGGGGAGCTGTTTTTT.

This clonotype occurred many times. The chain couples TRBV7-2 to TRBJ2-3; D remains ambiguous. Deletions cut 3 bases from V and 0 bases from J, with 13 bases between. The CDR3 loop spans 16 amino acids. Looked up from germline, CDR1 is SGHTA and CDR2 is FQGNSA. The CDR3 sequence: CASSFNGGSSTDTQYF. CDR3 sequence (DNA): TGTGCCAGCAGCTTTAACGGCGGTTCTAGCACAGATACGCAGTATTTT.

The V gene is TRBV12-3 or TRBV12-4, the J gene TRBJ1-2; 7 nucleotides match TRBD1. This CDR3 has 14 residues. V was pared by 5 bases and J by 4 bases, with 7 bases of the junction left unmatched. CDR3 protein: CASSPTDRSYGYTF. The CDR3 nucleotides are TGTGCCAGCAGTCCGACGGACAGGAGCTATGGCTACACCTTC.

The chain links TRBV28 to TRBJ2-5; unclear D gene. The CDR3 covers 13 residues. In germline, CDR1 is MDHEN, CDR2 SYDVKM. Trimming shortened V by 2 bases and J by 1 base, and 5 bases separated the two germline ends. The CDR3 protein is CASSLRAQETQYF. CDR3 coding DNA: TGTGCCAGCAGTTTAAGGGCCCAAGAGACCCAGTACTTC.

CDR3 residues: CATSVGLNGVTGELFF. CDR3 nucleotides: TGTGCCACCAGTGTTGGACTCAACGGGGTCACCGGGGAGCTGTTTTTT. This chain links TRBV15 with TRBJ2-2; possible D gene TRBD2, 5 bases. CDR1 is LNHNV, CDR2 YYDKDF, per germline (reference sequence). V gave up 6 bases and J gave up 4 bases, with 18 bases separating them. The CDR3 totals 16 residues.

A few counts support this clonotype. The CDR3 loop is CASSPPGTFYNEQFF. CDR3 DNA sequence: TGTGCCAGCAGCCCCCCCGGGACTTTCTACAATGAGCAGTTCTTC. The rearrangement joins TRBV28 to TRBJ2-1, with a weak D call TRBD2 (6 bases). This CDR3 comprises 15 residues. CDR1 and CDR2 (germline): MDHEN, SYDVKM. Trimming left V 6 bases short and J 3 bases short, with 15 bases between.

The V and J genes are TRBV3-1 and TRBJ2-5; 8 nucleotides line up with TRBD2. The CDR3 length is 15 residues. Trimming removed 5 bases from V and 5 bases from J; junction bases left unmatched: 10. The V gene's germline CDR1 is LGHDT and CDR2 YNNKEL (reference sequence). This CDR3 reads CASSKGLARRETQYF. The CDR3, as DNA: TGTGCCAGCAGCAAAGGACTAGCCAGGCGGGAGACCCAGTACTTC.

This clonotype was seen many times. The chain recombines TRBV20-1 with TRBJ1-5, with 8 bases fitting TRBD1. Germline-derived CDR1 and CDR2 are DFQATT and SNEGSKA (reference sequence). The CDR3 runs to 14 residues. The junction had 7 bases not matched to a gene; V was cut back by 3 bases and J by 6 bases. Here the CDR3 reads CSASWTGNGQPQHF. In nucleotides, the CDR3 is TGCAGTGCTAGTTGGACAGGGAACGGTCAGCCCCAGCATTTT.

This chain links TRBV5-1 with TRBJ2-3; perhaps TRBD2 as D (5 bases). With 7 bases removed from V and 1 base from J, the gap between germline ends came to 13 bases. This CDR3 comprises 14 residues. Germline assignment: CDR1 SGHRS and CDR2 YFSETQ. CDR3 nucleotide sequence: TGCGCCAGCCTACTCGGTAGCGGCACAGATACGCAGTATTTT. Encoded protein: CASLLGSGTDTQYF.

The rearrangement links TRBV11-2 to TRBJ2-1, with D possibly TRBD2 on 5 matching bases. V was trimmed by 0 bases and J by 4 bases, leaving 10 bases between them. The CDR3 extends over 15 amino acids. Germline V gene lookup returns CDR1 SGHAT and CDR2 FQNNGV. CDR3 DNA: TGTGCCAGCAGCTTAGACCAGCGGTTATACAATGAGCAGTTCTTC. This gives the protein CASSLDQRLYNEQFF.

This chain uses TRBV12-3 or TRBV12-4 with TRBJ2-4; 7 bases line up with TRBD1. J lost 0 bases, V lost 6 bases, and 8 bases had no gene match. CDR3 length: 16 residues. The CDR3 loop reads CASSYGDSLAKNIQYF. The CDR3, as DNA: TGTGCCAGCAGCTATGGGGACAGTCTAGCCAAAAACATTCAGTACTTC.

This clonotype was observed at least ten times. This sequence joins TRBV20-1 and TRBJ2-3, with 11 bases identical to TRBD2. Trimming removed 3 bases from V and 4 bases from J; junction bases left unmatched: 6. The CDR3 extends over 15 amino acids. Per germline, CDR1 DFQATT and CDR2 SNEGSKA (reference sequence). In DNA form, the CDR3 reads TGCAGTGCTAGTCTACTAGCGGGAGATTCAGATACGCAGTATTTT. Amino acids: CSASLLAGDSDTQYF.

This clonotype was seen a handful of times. The chain couples TRBV5-6 to TRBJ2-3; 11 nucleotides line up with TRBD2. The CDR3 has 17 amino acids. Germline V lookup: CDR1 SGHDT, CDR2 YYEEEE. V lost 2 bases and J lost 3; bases outside the gene matches: 8. In DNA, the CDR3 is TGTGCCAGCAGCTTTAGCGGGAGGGCCTCGTATACAGATACGCAGTATTTT. Residues: CASSFSGRASYTDTQYF.

This clonotype was seen a few times. The V call is TRBV4-3, the J call TRBJ2-2, with a possible D match to TRBD1 (6 bases). CDR1 is LGHNA, CDR2 YSLEER, per germline. Trimming pared 1 base from V and 1 base from J, leaving 13 bases between. This CDR3 region has 17 residues. CDR3 bases: TGCGCCAGCAGCCAAGGCCAGGGACATCTGAACACCGGGGAGCTGTTTTTT. Residues: CASSQGQGHLNTGELFF.

The gene calls are TRBV7-8 and TRBJ2-7, with TRBD2 matching over 10 bases. The germline V gene has CDR1 SGHVS and CDR2 FQNEAQ. V trimming: 5 bases; J trimming: 7 bases; junction bases outside the gene matches: 11. The CDR3 length is 15 residues. The CDR3 region is CASSPRTSGRQEQYF. The CDR3 coding sequence is TGTGCCAGCAGCCCCCGGACTAGCGGCCGGCAGGAGCAGTACTTC. Full variable domain (outside the CDR3, taken from reference TRBV7-8 and TRBJ2-7): GAGVSQSPRYKVAKRGQDVALRCDPISGHVSLFWYQQALGQGPEFLTYFQNEAQLDKSGLPSDRFFAERPEGSVSTLKIQRTQQEDSAVYLCASSPRTSGRQEQYFGPGTRLTVT.

The table lists this clonotype with a few counts. CDR3: CASSRRGAYGYTF. The CDR3, as DNA: TGTGCCAGCAGTAGGCGAGGGGCCTATGGCTACACCTTC. This sequence joins TRBV28 and TRBJ1-2, with D maybe TRBD1 (5 bases). The CDR3 length is 13 residues. The V gene's germline CDR1 is MDHEN and CDR2 SYDVKM. V dropped 5 bases and J dropped 4 bases, with 11 bases sitting between them.

In its sample, this clonotype was seen a few times. This sequence joins TRBV28 and TRBJ2-7; TRBD1 might be the D (7 bases). CDR3 length: 14 residues. V dropped 10 bases and J dropped 5 bases, with 21 bases sitting between them. From germline, CDR1 is MDHEN and CDR2 SYDVKM. The CDR3 is CAIRGTALVDEQYF. For the CDR3, the DNA is TGTGCCATCCGGGGGACAGCGCTCGTGGACGAGCAGTACTTC.

V and J are TRBV24-1 and TRBJ2-1, with TRBD2 as a possible D gene (6 bases). This CDR3 contains 12 residues. The germline V gene has CDR1 KGHDR and CDR2 SFDVKD. The germline V and J ends were trimmed by 6 bases and 10 bases, with 12 bases remaining between them. The chain's CDR3 is CATSRDSLEQFF. For the CDR3, the DNA is TGTGCCACCAGTAGGGACTCGTTGGAGCAGTTCTTC.

The rearrangement uses TRBV5-4 and TRBJ1-1; 7 nucleotides agree with TRBD1. CDR3 length: 16 residues. The junction had 11 bases not matched to a gene; V was cut back by 5 bases and J by 1 base. CDR1 and CDR2 (germline): SGHNT, YYREEE (reference sequence). CDR3 region: CASSSIPGQQNTEAFF. The CDR3 DNA follows: TGTGCCAGCAGTTCTATCCCGGGACAGCAGAACACTGAAGCTTTCTTT.